The following is a T cell receptor (beta chain) sequence with its context. The data originate from a study of cytomegalovirus exposure and HLA in healthy donors. A multiplex PCR was run with 60 Vbeta primers and 13 Jbeta primers. This table comes from immunoSEQ multiplex PCR, and its TCRdb copy is limited to in-frame clones, with some not included. The profile shows 120,000 or so clones, 70% to 80% of them singletons. Sequenced sample: PBMCs. The receptor was isolated from a woman aged 40 to 55 in good health and CMV-seropositive.

The CDR3 region is CASKRQGTDTQYF. CDR3 DNA sequence: TGTGCCAGCAAGAGACAGGGTACAGATACGCAGTATTTT. The gene calls are TRBV27 and TRBJ2-3; 7 nucleotides agree with TRBD1. Trimming removed 7 bases from V and 3 bases from J; junction bases left unmatched: 4. This CDR3 contains 13 residues. In germline, CDR1 is MNHEY, CDR2 SMNVEV (reference sequence).